This T cell receptor beta chain was documented in a study of blood T cell repertoires in COVID-19. Study as a whole: The samples span acute and convalescent COVID-19 from the United States, Italy and Spain. Sources were T cells, B-cell-depleted T cells, or PBMCs; the material itself was cDNA or gDNA.

V shed 0 bases and J 7 bases; nucleotides not matched to a gene: 14. The V gene's germline CDR1 is LGHNA and CDR2 YSLEER. The CDR3 extends over 18 amino acids. In the authors' methods: Estimation of nucleated cell counts relied on the amplification of reference gene primers. TCRdb's table, derived via immunoSEQ multiplex PCR, lists solely in-frame clones and lacks some. The V and J calls and clone size are taken from that table; D and trimming were inferred from the DNA. This table has tens of thousands of clones, about nine tenths appearing once. This TCR was sampled from a human donor in a cohort sampled during active COVID-19. The material sequenced was peripheral blood. The V and J genes are TRBV4-3 and TRBJ2-3; 9 bases are a match to TRBD2. The CDR3 DNA reads TGCGCCAGCAGCCAAGATACGAGGGCTAGCGGGAAGGTAAATACGCAGTATTTT. Translated, it gives CASSQDTRASGKVNTQYF.